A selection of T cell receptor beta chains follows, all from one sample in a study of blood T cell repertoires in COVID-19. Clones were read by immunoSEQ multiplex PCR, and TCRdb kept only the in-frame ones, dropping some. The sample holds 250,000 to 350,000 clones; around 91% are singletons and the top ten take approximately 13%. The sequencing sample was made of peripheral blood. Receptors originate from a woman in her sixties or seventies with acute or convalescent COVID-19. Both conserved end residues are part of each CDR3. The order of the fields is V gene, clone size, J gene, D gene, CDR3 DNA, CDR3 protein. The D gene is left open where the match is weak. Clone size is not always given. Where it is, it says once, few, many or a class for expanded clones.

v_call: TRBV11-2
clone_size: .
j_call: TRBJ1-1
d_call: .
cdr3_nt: TGTGCCAGCAGCTTGGGGGGTTGGTTGGCTGAAGCTTTCTTT
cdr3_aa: CASSLGGWLAEAFF

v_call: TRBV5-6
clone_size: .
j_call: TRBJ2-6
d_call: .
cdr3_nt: TGTGCCAGCAGGACAGGCCTAAGGGGGGCCAACGTCCTGACTTTC
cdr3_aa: CASRTGLRGANVLTF

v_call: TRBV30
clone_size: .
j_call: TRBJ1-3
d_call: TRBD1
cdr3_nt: TGTGCCTTAGGCAGGGGGCGACAAGGAAACACCATATATTTT
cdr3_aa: CALGRGRQGNTIYF

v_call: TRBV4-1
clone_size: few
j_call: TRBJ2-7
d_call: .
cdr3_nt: TGCGCCAGCAGCCCGGGCCCAAACAGGGTCTACGAGCAGTACTTC
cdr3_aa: CASSPGPNRVYEQYF

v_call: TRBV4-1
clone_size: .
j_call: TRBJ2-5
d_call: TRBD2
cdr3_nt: TGCGCCAGCAGCCAAGGTTTTTCTAGCGGGAGGTCTGGAACCCAGTACTTC
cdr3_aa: CASSQGFSSGRSGTQYF

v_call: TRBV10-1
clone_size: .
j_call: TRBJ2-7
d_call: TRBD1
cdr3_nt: TGCGCCAGCACCGGGACAGGGGTAAACTCCTACGAGCAGTACTTC
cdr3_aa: CASTGTGVNSYEQYF

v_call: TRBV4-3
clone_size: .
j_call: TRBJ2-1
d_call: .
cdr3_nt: TGCGCCAGCAGCCAAGGTGCCCGGGGTGAGCAGTTCTTC
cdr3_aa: CASSQGARGEQFF

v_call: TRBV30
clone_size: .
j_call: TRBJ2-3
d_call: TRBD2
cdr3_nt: TGTGCCTGGAGTGGAGGCAGCGGGAGGGCCACAGATACGCAGTATTTT
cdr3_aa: CAWSGGSGRATDTQYF

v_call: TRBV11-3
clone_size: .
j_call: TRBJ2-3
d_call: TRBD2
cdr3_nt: TGTGCCAGCAGCCCCCGGGCGGGGGGGCCCACAGATACGCAGTATTTT
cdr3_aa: CASSPRAGGPTDTQYF

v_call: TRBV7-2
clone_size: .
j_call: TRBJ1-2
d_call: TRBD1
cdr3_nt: TGTGCCAGCAGCTTTGAGGTACAGGGGGCTCTGGGCTACACCTTC
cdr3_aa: CASSFEVQGALGYTF

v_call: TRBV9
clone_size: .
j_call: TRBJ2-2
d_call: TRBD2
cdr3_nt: TGTGCCAGCAGCGTATTGCTAGCGGGTTATGCGAACACCGGGGAGCTGTTTTTT
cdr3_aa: CASSVLLAGYANTGELFF

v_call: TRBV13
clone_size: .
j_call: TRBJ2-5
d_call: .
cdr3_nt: TGTGCCAGCGGACTGGTTGGCAGACAAGAGACCCAGTACTTC
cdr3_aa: CASGLVGRQETQYF

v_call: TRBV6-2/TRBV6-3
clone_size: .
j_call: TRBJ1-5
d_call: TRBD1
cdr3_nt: TGTGCCAGCAGTTACGGGGACAGCTATAGCAATCAGCCCCAGCATTTT
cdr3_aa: CASSYGDSYSNQPQHF

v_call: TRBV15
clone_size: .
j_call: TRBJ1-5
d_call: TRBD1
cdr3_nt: TGTGCCACCAGCCTGCGGGACAGGGATCAGCCCCAGCATTTT
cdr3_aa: CATSLRDRDQPQHF

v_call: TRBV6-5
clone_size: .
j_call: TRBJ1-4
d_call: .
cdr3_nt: TGTGCCAGCAGGAGATCACAGAATACTAATGAAAAACTGTTTTTT
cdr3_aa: CASRRSQNTNEKLFF

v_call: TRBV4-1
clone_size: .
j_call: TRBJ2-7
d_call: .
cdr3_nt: TGCGCCAGCAGCCAAGGGGGTTTAGGGGGCTCCTACGAGCAGTACTTC
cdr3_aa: CASSQGGLGGSYEQYF

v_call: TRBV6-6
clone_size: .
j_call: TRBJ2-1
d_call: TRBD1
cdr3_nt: TGTGCCAGCAGCAATCCGGGACAGGGTGTCAATGAGCAGTTCTTC
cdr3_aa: CASSNPGQGVNEQFF

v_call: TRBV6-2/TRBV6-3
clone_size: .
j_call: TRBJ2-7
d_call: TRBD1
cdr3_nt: TGTGCCAGCAGCTGGACAGGGGACTACTACGAGCAGTACTTC
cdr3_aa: CASSWTGDYYEQYF

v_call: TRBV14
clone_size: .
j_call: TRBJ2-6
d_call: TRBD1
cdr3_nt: TGTGCCAGCAGCCGGGGGGACAGGGTGACTCGGGCCAACGTCCTGACTTTC
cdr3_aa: CASSRGDRVTRANVLTF

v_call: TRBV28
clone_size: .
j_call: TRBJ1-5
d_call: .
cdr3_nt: TGTGCCAGTAGCCCCCAGACAGGAAGCAATCAGCCCCAGCATTTT
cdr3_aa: CASSPQTGSNQPQHF

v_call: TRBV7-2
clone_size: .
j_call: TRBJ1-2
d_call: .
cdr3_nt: TGTGCCAGCAGCTTATACAGGGAACAGGGCTACACCTTC
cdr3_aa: CASSLYREQGYTF

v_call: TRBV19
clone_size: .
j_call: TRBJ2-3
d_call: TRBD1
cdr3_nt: TGTGCCAGCTCCGGGACAGGCCCCATTACGCAGTATTTT
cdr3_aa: CASSGTGPITQYF

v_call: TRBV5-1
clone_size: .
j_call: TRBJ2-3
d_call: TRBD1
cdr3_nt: TGCGCCAGCAGCAGAATGACAGGGTCCCCAGATACGCAGTATTTT
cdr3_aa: CASSRMTGSPDTQYF

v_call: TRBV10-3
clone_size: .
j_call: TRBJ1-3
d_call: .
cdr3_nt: TGTGCCATCAGACAGGGAAACACCATATATTTT
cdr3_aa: CAIRQGNTIYF

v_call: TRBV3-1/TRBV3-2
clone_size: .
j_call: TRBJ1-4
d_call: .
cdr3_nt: TGTGCCAGCAGCTCTACAAGGGGGAAGGAAAAACTGTTTTTT
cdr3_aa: CASSSTRGKEKLFF

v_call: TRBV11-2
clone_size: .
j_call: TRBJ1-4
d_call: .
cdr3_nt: TGTGCCAGCAGCTACGGGAATAATGAAAAACTGTTTTTT
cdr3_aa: CASSYGNNEKLFF

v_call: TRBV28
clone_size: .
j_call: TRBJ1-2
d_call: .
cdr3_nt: TGTGCCAGCAGTCCCTACCGCTATGGCTACACCTTC
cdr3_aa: CASSPYRYGYTF

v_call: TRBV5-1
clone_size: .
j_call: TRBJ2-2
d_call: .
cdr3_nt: TGCGCCAGCAGGGAGGTGGCGATGCGAGGGGAGCTGTTTTTT
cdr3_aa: CASREVAMRGELFF

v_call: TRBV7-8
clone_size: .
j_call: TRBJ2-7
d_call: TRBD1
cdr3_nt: TGTGCCAGCAGCTTAGCCCCACAGGGGCGGTCCTACGAGCAGTACTTC
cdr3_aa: CASSLAPQGRSYEQYF

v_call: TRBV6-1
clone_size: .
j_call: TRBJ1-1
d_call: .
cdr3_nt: TGTGCCAGCAGTGATTTTGGAAAGGGGGACACTGAAGCTTTCTTT
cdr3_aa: CASSDFGKGDTEAFF

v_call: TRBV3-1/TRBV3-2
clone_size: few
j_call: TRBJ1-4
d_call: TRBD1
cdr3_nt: TGTGCCAGCAGCCGTATACAGGGGGCTAGTGAAAAACTGTTTTTT
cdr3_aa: CASSRIQGASEKLFF

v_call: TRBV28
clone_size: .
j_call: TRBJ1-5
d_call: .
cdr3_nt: TGTGCCAGCAGTACCAAACCGTTACAGGGCCTCCAGCCCCAGCATTTT
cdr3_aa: CASSTKPLQGLQPQHF

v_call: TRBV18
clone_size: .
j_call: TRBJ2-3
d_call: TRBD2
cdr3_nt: TGTGCCAGCTCTGCGGGAGCTTCGGGCACAGATACGCAGTATTTT
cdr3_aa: CASSAGASGTDTQYF

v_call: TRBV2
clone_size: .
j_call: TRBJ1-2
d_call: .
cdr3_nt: TGTGCCAGCATTCTTACTAACGCTAACTATGGCTACACCTTC
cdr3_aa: CASILTNANYGYTF

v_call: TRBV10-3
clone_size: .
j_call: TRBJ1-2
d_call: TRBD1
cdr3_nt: TGTGCCATCAGTGAGTCGACCGGGGACAGCTATGGCTACACCTTC
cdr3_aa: CAISESTGDSYGYTF

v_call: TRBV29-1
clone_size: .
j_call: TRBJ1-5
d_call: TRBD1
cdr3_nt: TGCAGCGCCGCGGACAGGGATCGGCCCCAGCATTTT
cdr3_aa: CSAADRDRPQHF

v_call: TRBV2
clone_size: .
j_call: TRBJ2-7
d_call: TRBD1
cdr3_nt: TGTGCCAGCAGCGGGGCTTGGGACAGTAGCTCCTACGAGCAGTACTTC
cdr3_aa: CASSGAWDSSSYEQYF

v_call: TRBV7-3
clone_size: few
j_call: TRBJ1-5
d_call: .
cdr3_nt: TGTGCCAGCAGCTTAACGTTAGAAACACAGCAGCATTTT
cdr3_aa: CASSLTLETQQHF

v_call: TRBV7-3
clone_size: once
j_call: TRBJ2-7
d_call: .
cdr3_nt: TGTGCCAGCAGCCTCGGACATTCCTACGAGCAGTACTTC
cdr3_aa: CASSLGHSYEQYF

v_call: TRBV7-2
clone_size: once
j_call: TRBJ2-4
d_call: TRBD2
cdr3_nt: TGTGCCAGCAGCTTAGGGGAGCTAGCGGGAGTGGTCAAAAACATTCAGTACTTC
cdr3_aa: CASSLGELAGVVKNIQYF

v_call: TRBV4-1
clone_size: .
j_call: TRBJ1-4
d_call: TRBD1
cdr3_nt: TGCGCCAGCAGCCAGAATGGGGACAGGGGATCGTGGGAAAAACTGTTTTTT
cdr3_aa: CASSQNGDRGSWEKLFF

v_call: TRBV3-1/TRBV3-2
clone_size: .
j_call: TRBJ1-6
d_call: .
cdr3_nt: TGTGCCAGCAGCACGACGTTAGTGGGCAGGGAGGACGCACCCCTCCACTTT
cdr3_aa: CASSTTLVGREDAPLHF

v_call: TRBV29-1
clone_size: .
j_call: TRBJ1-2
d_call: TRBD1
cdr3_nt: TGCAGCGTTACCACAGGGGGAGCTAACTATGGCTACACCTTC
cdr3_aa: CSVTTGGANYGYTF

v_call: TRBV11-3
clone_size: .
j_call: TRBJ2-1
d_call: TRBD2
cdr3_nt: TGTGCCAGCAGCCCGTGGGGGGGAGAATACAATGAGCAGTTCTTC
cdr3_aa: CASSPWGGEYNEQFF

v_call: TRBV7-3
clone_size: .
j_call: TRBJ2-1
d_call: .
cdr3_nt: TGTGCCAGCAGCTCCGGAGTGGATAATGAGCAGTTCTTC
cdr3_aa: CASSSGVDNEQFF

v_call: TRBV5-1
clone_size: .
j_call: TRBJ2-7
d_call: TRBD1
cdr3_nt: TGCGCCAGCAGCTTCCGATTCGACAGGGGGCAAGAGCAGTACTTC
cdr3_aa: CASSFRFDRGQEQYF

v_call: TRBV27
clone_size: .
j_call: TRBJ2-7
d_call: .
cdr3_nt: TGTGCCAGCAAGGAGGGGCCGTCCTACGAGCAGTACTTC
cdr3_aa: CASKEGPSYEQYF

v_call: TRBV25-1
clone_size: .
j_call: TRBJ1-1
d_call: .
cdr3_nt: TGTGCCAGCACCGAGGGAGGGAAAGCTTTCTTT
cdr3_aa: CASTEGGKAFF

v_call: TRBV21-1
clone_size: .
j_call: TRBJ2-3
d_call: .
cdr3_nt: TGTGCCAGCAGCAAAGGACACTTCACAGATACGCAGTATTTT
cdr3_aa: CASSKGHFTDTQYF

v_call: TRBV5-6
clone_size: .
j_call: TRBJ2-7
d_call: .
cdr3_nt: TGTGCCAGCAGCCGGCCCAGGGCGGGAGAGCAGTACTTC
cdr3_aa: CASSRPRAGEQYF

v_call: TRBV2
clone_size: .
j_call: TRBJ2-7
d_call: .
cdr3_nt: TGTGCCAGCGGTACCAGGGTCGAGCAGTACTTC
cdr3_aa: CASGTRVEQYF

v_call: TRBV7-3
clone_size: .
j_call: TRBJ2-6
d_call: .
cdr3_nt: TGTGCCAGCAGCTTAGCCGGCTCTGGGGCCAACGTCCTGACTTTC
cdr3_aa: CASSLAGSGANVLTF

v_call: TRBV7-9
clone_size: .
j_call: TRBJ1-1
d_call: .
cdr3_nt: TGTGCCAGCAGCTTAGGGGACTACTCGAACACTGAAGCTTTCTTT
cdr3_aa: CASSLGDYSNTEAFF

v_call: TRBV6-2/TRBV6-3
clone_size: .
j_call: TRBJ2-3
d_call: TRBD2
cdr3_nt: TGTGCCAGCAGTTACCCGGGGACTACCCGTGTAGATACGCAGTATTTT
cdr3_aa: CASSYPGTTRVDTQYF

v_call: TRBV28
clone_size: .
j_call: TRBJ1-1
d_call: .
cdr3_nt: TGTGCCAGCAGTTTCACAGGGACCCCTGAAGCTTTCTTT
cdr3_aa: CASSFTGTPEAFF